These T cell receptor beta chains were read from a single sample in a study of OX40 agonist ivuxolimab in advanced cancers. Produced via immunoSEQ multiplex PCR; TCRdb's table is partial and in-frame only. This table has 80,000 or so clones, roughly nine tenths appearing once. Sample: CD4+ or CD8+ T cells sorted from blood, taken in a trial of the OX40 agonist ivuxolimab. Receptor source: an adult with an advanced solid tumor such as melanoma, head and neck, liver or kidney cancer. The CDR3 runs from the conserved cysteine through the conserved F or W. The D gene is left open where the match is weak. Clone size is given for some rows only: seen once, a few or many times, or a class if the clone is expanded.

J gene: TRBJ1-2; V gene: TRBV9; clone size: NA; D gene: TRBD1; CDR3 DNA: TGTGCCAGCAGTAAACAGGGGGCTGGCTATGGCTACACCTTC; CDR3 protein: CASSKQGAGYGYTF
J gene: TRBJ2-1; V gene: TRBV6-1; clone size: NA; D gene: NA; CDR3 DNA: TGTGCCAGCCACCTCCTCCAGCCGGATGAGCAGTTCTTC; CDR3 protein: CASHLLQPDEQFF
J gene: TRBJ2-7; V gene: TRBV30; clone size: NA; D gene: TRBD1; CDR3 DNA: TGTGCCTGGGAGGAACCTCGCGGGACAGGGCCTCAGGAGCAGTACTTC; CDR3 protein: CAWEEPRGTGPQEQYF
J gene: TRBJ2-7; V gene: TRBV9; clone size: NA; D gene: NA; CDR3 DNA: TGTGCCAGCAGCGTAGGGGCGGACTCCTACGAGCAGTACTTC; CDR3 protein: CASSVGADSYEQYF
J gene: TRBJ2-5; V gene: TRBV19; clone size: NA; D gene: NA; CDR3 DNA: TGTGCCAGCCGGGCGTCGCAGGAAGAGACCCAGTACTTC; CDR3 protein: CASRASQEETQYF
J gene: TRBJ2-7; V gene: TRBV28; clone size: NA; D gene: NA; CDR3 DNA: TGTGCCAGCACTCTAGGATGGGGCTCCTACGAGCAGTACTTC; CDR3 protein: CASTLGWGSYEQYF
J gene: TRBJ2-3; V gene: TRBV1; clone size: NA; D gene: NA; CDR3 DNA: TGCACCAGCAGCCGTAGTGGCAGCACAGATACGCAGTATTTT; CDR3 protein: CTSSRSGSTDTQYF
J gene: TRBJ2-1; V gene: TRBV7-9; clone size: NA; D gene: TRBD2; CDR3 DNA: TGTGCCAGCAGCGGAGGTGGACTAGCGGGACCAAGCTCCTACAATGAGCAGTTCTTC; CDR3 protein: CASSGGGLAGPSSYNEQFF
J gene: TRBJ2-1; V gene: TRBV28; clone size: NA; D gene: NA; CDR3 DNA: TGTGCCAGCAGTTTAGGCGGGAATAAGCAGTTCTTC; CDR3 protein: CASSLGGNKQFF
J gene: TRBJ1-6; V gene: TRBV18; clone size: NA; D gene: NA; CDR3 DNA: TGTGCCAGCTCACCGAATAATTCACCCCTCCACTTT; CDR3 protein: CASSPNNSPLHF
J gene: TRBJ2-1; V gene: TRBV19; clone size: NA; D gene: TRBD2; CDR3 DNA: TGTGCCAGTAGTGACGGACTAGCGGGAGACAATGAGCAGTTCTTC; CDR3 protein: CASSDGLAGDNEQFF
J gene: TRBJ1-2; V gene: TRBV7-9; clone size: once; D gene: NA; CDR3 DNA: TGTGCCAGCAGCCCGGACGGATACTATGGCTACACCTTC; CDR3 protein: CASSPDGYYGYTF
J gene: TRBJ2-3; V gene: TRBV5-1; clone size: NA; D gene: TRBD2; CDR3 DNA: TGCGCCAGCAGCTTGGACCCCACTAGCGGGAGGACAGATACGCAGTATTTT; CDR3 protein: CASSLDPTSGRTDTQYF
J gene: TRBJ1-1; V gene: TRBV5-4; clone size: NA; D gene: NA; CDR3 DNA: TGTGCCAGCAGCTCGAACGAAGGGGTCCGGAACACTGAAGCTTTCTTT; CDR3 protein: CASSSNEGVRNTEAFF
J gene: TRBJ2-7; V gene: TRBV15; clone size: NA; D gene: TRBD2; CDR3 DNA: TGTGCCACCAGCAGGTCTGTCCCAGCGGGGGGCCCCTCGGTCGAGCAGTACTTC; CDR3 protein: CATSRSVPAGGPSVEQYF
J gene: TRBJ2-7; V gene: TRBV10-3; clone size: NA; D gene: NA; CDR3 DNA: TGTGCCACCGCGTCGGGCGGCTCCTACGAGCAGTACTTC; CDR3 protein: CATASGGSYEQYF
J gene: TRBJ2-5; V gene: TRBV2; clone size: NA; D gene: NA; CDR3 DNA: TGTGCCAGCAGGCGGGTGGAGACCCAGTACTTC; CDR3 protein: CASRRVETQYF
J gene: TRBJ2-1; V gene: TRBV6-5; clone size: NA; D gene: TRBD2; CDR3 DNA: TGTGCCAGCAGTGCCCCGGGGGGGGTTGGTGAGCAGTTCTTC; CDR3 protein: CASSAPGGVGEQFF
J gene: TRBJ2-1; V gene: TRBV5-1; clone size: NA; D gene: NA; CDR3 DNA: TGCGCCAGCAGCTTGGCCCTTAGGGTGCTTAGAACCTACAATGAGCAGTTCTTC; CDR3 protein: CASSLALRVLRTYNEQFF
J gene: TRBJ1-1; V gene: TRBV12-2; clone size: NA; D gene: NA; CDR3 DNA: TGTGCAAGTCGCTCCGGGCGGCGAAGGACTGAAGCTTTCTTT; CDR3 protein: CASRSGRRRTEAFF
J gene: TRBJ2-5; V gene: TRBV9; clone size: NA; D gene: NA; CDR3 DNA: TGTGCCAGCAGCGTAGGGGAGGAGACCCAGTACTTC; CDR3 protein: CASSVGEETQYF
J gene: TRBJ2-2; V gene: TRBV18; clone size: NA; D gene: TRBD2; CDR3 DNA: TGTGCCAGCTCACCGGGACTAGCGGGCGGTAACACCGGGGAGCTGTTTTTT; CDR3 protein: CASSPGLAGGNTGELFF
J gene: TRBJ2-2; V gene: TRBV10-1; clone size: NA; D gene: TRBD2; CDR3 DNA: TGCGCCAGCAGTGCACTAGCGGGAGATAAGAGCACCGGGGAGCTGTTTTTT; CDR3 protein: CASSALAGDKSTGELFF